The 22 T cell receptor beta chains given below trace back to one sample, sequenced in a study of post-analysis software for immune sequencing data. Broader study findings: In patients, a few TRBV segments were more frequent than in controls, with TRBV5-6, TRBV5-1 and TRBV20-1 among them.

cDNA libraries of TCR beta carried unique molecular identifiers. TCRdb passed the PCR reads through MiXCR, listing each CDR3 protein once. The sample includes about 820,000 distinct CDR3 sequences, around 50% of them seen just once. These receptors have no identified antigens. The sample was blood. The receptors originated from a girl aged 5-17 years with multiple sclerosis.

The V and J genes are TRBV4-2 and TRBJ2-7; possibly TRBD1 or TRBD2 for D (5 bases each). This CDR3 is 14 amino acids long. Trimming took off 5 bases at V and 2 bases at J, with 13 bases between the two ends. CDR1 LGHNA and CDR2 YNFKEQ come from the germline V gene. CDR3 residues: CASSIGTDTYEQYF. The CDR3 nucleotides read TGTGCCAGCAGCATCGGGACGGACACCTACGAGCAGTACTTC.

This chain uses TRBV29-1 with TRBJ2-3; D unclear. The germline CDR1 and CDR2 sequences are SQVTM and ANQGSEA. V lost 3 bases and J lost 2, with 9 bases in between. The CDR3 sequence is 13 residues long. The CDR3 DNA is TGCAGCGTTGACGCGGCGGCCACAGATACGCAGTATTTT. Translation gives CSVDAAATDTQYF.

This chain connects TRBV12-3 or TRBV12-4 to TRBJ1-5; D is undetermined. Trimming pared 6 bases from V and 0 bases from J, leaving 12 bases between. CDR3 length: 15 residues. CDR3 amino acids: CASSPRHHSNQPQHF. The CDR3, as DNA: TGTGCCAGCAGCCCGCGACATCATAGCAATCAGCCCCAGCATTTT.

The chain recombines TRBV7-3 with TRBJ1-2; a weak D match, TRBD1 (5 bases). This CDR3 is 15 amino acids long. Germline CDR1 and CDR2: SGHTA and FQGTGA. Trimming pared 0 bases from V and 6 bases from J, leaving 14 bases between. In DNA, the CDR3 is TGTGCCAGCAGCTTAACCAGAGGAGGGGCGGATGGCTACACCTTC. The encoded protein is CASSLTRGGADGYTF.

The chain carries TRBV12-3 or TRBV12-4 and TRBJ2-1; 11 nucleotides line up with TRBD1. The CDR3 is 16 amino acids. V gave up 6 bases and J gave up 7 bases; unmatched junction bases: 11. For the CDR3, the DNA is TGTGCCAGCAGCTATAGAGGACAGGGGGCTGTAAATGAGCAGTTCTTC. Its translation is CASSYRGQGAVNEQFF.

The chain has TRBV13 and TRBJ2-7; perhaps TRBD2 as D (5 bases). The CDR3 runs 14 residues. Trimming removed 5 bases at V and 6 bases at J, with 17 bases between. Per germline, CDR1 PRHDT and CDR2 FYEKMQ (reference sequence). The CDR3 loop reads CASSLRPSRGEQYF. CDR3 DNA sequence: TGTGCCAGCAGCCTGCGGCCGTCTCGGGGCGAGCAGTACTTC. The whole variable domain, remainder taken from reference TRBV13 and TRBJ2-7, is AAGVIQSPRHLIKEKRETATLKCYPIPRHDTVYWYQQGPGQDPQFLISFYEKMQSDKGSIPDRFSAQQFSDYHSELNMSSLELGDSALYFCASSLRPSRGEQYFGPGTRLTVT.

The V gene is TRBV29-1, the J gene TRBJ2-7; TRBD2 matches 7 bases. The CDR3 spans 13 residues. Germline CDR1 reads SQVTM; CDR2 reads ANQGSEA. Losses at the gene ends were 5 bases for V and 0 bases for J; bases not matched to a gene: 4. The CDR3 sequence is CSVIGTNSYEQYF. CDR3 DNA sequence: TGCAGCGTTATCGGGACTAACTCCTACGAGCAGTACTTC.

V is TRBV29-1 and J is TRBJ1-1; 8 nucleotides line up with TRBD1. The CDR3 length is 14 residues. Germline CDR1 SQVTM, CDR2 ANQGSEA. Losses at the gene ends were 3 bases for V and 3 bases for J; bases not matched to a gene: 6. The CDR3 nucleotides are TGCAGCGTTGATGTGACAGGGGCGCACACTGAAGCTTTCTTT. It yields the protein CSVDVTGAHTEAFF.

This clonotype has a handful of counts. The chain joins TRBV7-3 to TRBJ2-5, with TRBD2 matching 14 bases. J gave up 5 bases and V 4 bases, and 12 bases lay outside the gene matches. The germline V gene has CDR1 SGHTA and CDR2 FQGTGA. The CDR3 is 18 amino acids. Written as DNA, the CDR3 is TGTGCCAGCAGCTCCATGCCGGGACTAGCGGGAGTGAGGGAGACCCAGTACTTC. It is translated as CASSSMPGLAGVRETQYF. The full variable domain, with the rest looked up from reference TRBV7-3 and TRBJ2-5, is GAGVSQTPSNKVTEKGKYVELRCDPISGHTALYWYRQSLGQGPEFLIYFQGTGAADDSGLPNDRFFAVRPEGSVSTLKIQRTERGDSAVYLCASSSMPGLAGVRETQYFGPGTRLLVL.

In its sample, this clonotype was seen once. The chain employs TRBV20-1 and TRBJ2-5, with 10 bases matching TRBD1. The J segment lost 3 bases and the V segment lost 1 base, leaving 5 bases of the junction unmatched. The CDR3 extends over 15 amino acids. Germline assignment: CDR1 DFQATT and CDR2 SNEGSKA (reference sequence). CDR3 region: CSARAPGQGKETQYF. Written as DNA, the CDR3 is TGCAGTGCTAGAGCCCCGGGACAGGGGAAAGAGACCCAGTACTTC.

The table lists this clonotype with a few counts. The chain uses TRBV12-3 or TRBV12-4 and TRBJ2-7; D could derive from TRBD1 or TRBD2 (5 bases each). The CDR3 length is 14 residues. Deletions cut 1 base from V and 2 bases from J, with 9 bases between. The CDR3 sequence: CASSLGVGAYEQYF. CDR3 nucleotides: TGTGCCAGCAGTTTAGGAGTGGGGGCCTACGAGCAGTACTTC.

The chain combines TRBV12-3 or TRBV12-4 with TRBJ1-1; 7 nucleotides line up with TRBD1. The CDR3 contains 14 residues. Trimming took 3 bases from V and 7 from J; bases not matched to a gene: 8. The CDR3 spells CASSFKTGVNEAFF. CDR3 coding DNA: TGTGCCAGCAGTTTCAAAACAGGGGTTAATGAAGCTTTCTTT.

The rearrangement uses TRBV7-8 and TRBJ1-5, with 10 bases matching TRBD1. Trimming cost V 6 bases and J 0 bases; bases outside gene matches: 5. This CDR3 spans 16 amino acids. CDR1 and CDR2 from the germline V gene are SGHVS and FQNEAQ. DNA for the CDR3: TGTGCCAGCAGTAGAGGGACAGGGGATAGCAATCAGCCCCAGCATTTT. Translation: CASSRGTGDSNQPQHF.

The chain employs TRBV29-1 and TRBJ2-5; D not resolved. The length of the CDR3 is 12 residues. Germline CDR1 SQVTM, CDR2 ANQGSEA. Trimming stripped 7 bases from V and 2 bases from J, with 11 bases between. The CDR3 DNA sequence: TGCAGCGCCGACATCTTACAAGAGACCCAGTACTTC. Residues: CSADILQETQYF.

The rearrangement joins TRBV20-1 to TRBJ2-5; D may be TRBD2 (5 bases). The CDR3 runs 13 residues. V was trimmed by 4 bases and J by 5 bases, leaving 14 bases between them. Germline V gene lookup returns CDR1 DFQATT and CDR2 SNEGSKA (reference sequence). The CDR3 nucleotides read TGCAGTGCTACTACGGGGATTCTGGAGACCCAGTACTTC. Amino acid sequence: CSATTGILETQYF.

This chain uses TRBV28 with TRBJ2-6; D is undetermined. CDR1 and CDR2 from the germline V gene are MDHEN and SYDVKM. The V and J ends lost 6 bases and 1 base respectively, with 16 bases between them. The CDR3 runs 17 residues. The CDR3 sequence is CASSGAGTASGANVLTF. The CDR3 coding sequence is TGTGCCAGCAGCGGCGCCGGCACAGCGTCTGGGGCCAACGTCCTGACTTTC.

V usage is TRBV29-1 and J usage is TRBJ2-1; TRBD1 might be the D (5 bases). The CDR3 totals 19 residues. The ends were cut back, 0 bases at V and 4 bases at J, with 25 bases in the middle. Germline CDR1 and CDR2: SQVTM and ANQGSEA. The CDR3: CSVEEAGRFLVLIYNEQFF. CDR3 sequence (DNA): TGCAGCGTTGAAGAGGCAGGGCGATTTCTTGTACTTATTTACAATGAGCAGTTCTTC.

Only a few counts were recorded for this clonotype. The rearrangement joins TRBV20-1 to TRBJ2-5; D remains ambiguous. Germline assignment: CDR1 DFQATT and CDR2 SNEGSKA (reference sequence). V dropped 3 bases and J dropped 1 base, with 12 bases sitting between them. This CDR3 has 14 amino acids. CDR3 sequence reads: CSARHTGIQETQYF. CDR3 bases: TGCAGTGCTAGGCATACGGGTATCCAAGAGACCCAGTACTTC.

The genes are TRBV9 and TRBJ1-6; D not certain. Trimming removed 1 base from V and 5 bases from J, with 10 bases in between. CDR1 is SGDLS, CDR2 YYNGEE, per germline. This CDR3 is 15 amino acids long. The CDR3 spells CASSVRTDNNSPLHF. The CDR3 DNA follows: TGTGCCAGCAGCGTACGAACCGACAATAATTCACCCCTCCACTTT.

This chain uses TRBV27 with TRBJ2-7; TRBD2 agrees at 9 bases. CDR3 length: 15 residues. Germline CDR1 is MNHEY and CDR2 is SMNVEV (reference sequence). With V trimmed by 6 bases and J by 3 bases, 9 bases remained unmatched. DNA of the CDR3: TGTGCCAGCAGGGGAGGTAGCGGGAGTAGCTACGAGCAGTACTTC. This sequence encodes CASRGGSGSSYEQYF.

The rearrangement joins TRBV10-3 to TRBJ2-5; 7 bases align to TRBD1. The CDR3 is 14 amino acids. Trimming took 4 bases from V and 5 from J; bases not matched to a gene: 7. Germline CDR1 is ENHRY and CDR2 is SYGVKD. CDR3 bases: TGTGCCATCAGTGGTTACAGGGGATGGGAGACCCAGTACTTC. Translation gives CAISGYRGWETQYF.

V gene TRBV5-1 combines with J gene TRBJ2-5; 11 positions agree with TRBD2. The CDR3 extends over 19 amino acids. The V and J ends lost 0 bases and 2 bases, in that order; junction bases with no gene match: 12. Germline CDR1 reads SGHRS; CDR2 reads YFSETQ. DNA of the CDR3: TGCGCCAGCAGCTTGGGTGCTAGCGGGGGGCCTAAGAATCAAGAGACCCAGTACTTC. Protein sequence: CASSLGASGGPKNQETQYF.